This TCR beta chain was observed in a study of T cell responses to AZD1222 COVID-19 vaccine (dated by TCRdb to the early 2020s). Background for the entire study: TCR sequencing was performed for over 230 trial participants, of whom approximately 200 were given two doses of AZD1222 and around 25 were given two doses of MenACWY control vaccine. Enrollment into the trials was organized by age into subgroups of 18-55, 56-69 and 70-plus years, and those subgroups contained roughly 140, 27 and 60 TCR-sequenced participants, respectively.

With respect to this clone: What antigen it recognizes has not been identified. Qualities for individual bases were not recorded, and no much larger clone is one base off.

CDR1 is given as MRHNA and CDR2 as SNTAGT, both from the germline V gene. The V end loses 3 bases and the J end loses 2 bases, and a stretch of 8 bases separates them. The CDR3 spans 13 residues, from the cysteine through the phenylalanine. Only CDR3 DNA is held: 39 bases, read in frame from base 1. The label giving this sample's time point can be read as: about 28 days (+/-7) after the second vaccine dose. AZD1222 recipients given second doses at about 4 weeks or at about 12 weeks were pooled, since spike-specific TCR depth and breadth were not found to differ between the two schedules. Samples from vaccinated people were obtained from the UK trials COV001 and COV002, which included a single-blind randomized controlled phase 2/3 trial of AZD1222 (ChAdOx1 nCoV-19) in healthy adults. For TCRbeta chain sequencing, PBMC samples from trial participants were taken at day 0 and at day 28 after the second dose.

What the work shows at the level of the full study, not this receptor alone: Nearly half of unique spike-specific TCRs reportedly recognized epitopes outside regions mutated in the B.1.351 and B.1.1.7 variants. In the small 56-69-year group, the increase in depth fell short of significance, most likely because of low power. Conclusions about previously exposed vaccinees were limited because only a handful of AZD1222 recipients were SARS-CoV-2 seropositive at baseline. Participants were mostly white British and included more females than males, and it was suggested by the authors that clonal diversity may have been underestimated. Spike-specific TCR breadth and depth rose significantly after two AZD1222 doses compared with day 0 and with MenACWY recipients. The whole spike protein was spanned by vaccine-associated CD4 TCRs, and dominant responses were seen in regions 160-218 and 743-854. Because no day 14 peak-response samples were available, the repertoires could be characterized only after the peak T cell response.

The CDR3 regions of human TCRbeta chains were subjected to immunosequencing. The study's processing was this. Repertoire TCRs were checked for matches against a reference library of SARS-CoV-2-specific TCRs that had been generated using the MIRA antigen-specificity platform. Breadth was defined as the fraction of unique TCRs that were SARS-CoV-2-associated, and depth was defined as the fraction of total T cells that were SARS-CoV-2-associated. Using the MIRA data, each spike-specific TCR was assigned both to the spike region to which the TCR was reactive and to a CD4 or CD8 class. Log10-transformed breadth and depth values were compared by one-way ANOVA with Sidak's multiple comparisons tests. TCRdb re-hosts the immuneACCESS table, in-frame sequences only. Its copies lack some clones; in the studies checked, an unresolved V gene accounts for under half of them, and the cause for the rest is not known. D and trimming come from the DNA, and the V and J calls and clone size come from that table. Within this sample are over 70,000 clones, with approximately 89% of them counted one time only. 5.3% of the sample lies in the top ten.

The receptor comes from an adult who received the AZD1222 COVID-19 vaccine. The chain employs TRBV6-4 and TRBJ2-7; a weak D assignment points to TRBD1 (6 bases agree). Sequenced here: peripheral blood, sampled 28 days after the second AZD1222 dose. The CDR3 has the sequence CASSEGDTYEQYF. The DNA sequence is as follows: TGTGCCAGCAGTGAGGGGGACACCTACGAGCAGTACTTC.